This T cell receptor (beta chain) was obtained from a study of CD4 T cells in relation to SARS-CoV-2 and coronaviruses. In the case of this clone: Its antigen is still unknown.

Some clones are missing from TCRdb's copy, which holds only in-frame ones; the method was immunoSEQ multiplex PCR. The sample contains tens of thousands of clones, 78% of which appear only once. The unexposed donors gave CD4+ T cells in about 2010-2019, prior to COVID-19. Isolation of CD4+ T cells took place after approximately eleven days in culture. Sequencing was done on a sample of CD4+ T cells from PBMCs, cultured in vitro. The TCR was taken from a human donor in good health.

The CDR3 coding sequence is TGTGCCAGCACCCCTACGCGAGCGGGGGGCACAGATACGCAGTATTTT. Amino acid sequence: CASTPTRAGGTDTQYF. The chain joins TRBV11-1 to TRBJ2-3, with TRBD2 matching 8 bases. The CDR3 is made up of 16 amino acids. From germline, CDR1 is SGHAT and CDR2 FQDESV (reference sequence). Germline trimming cut 7 bases from V and 1 base from J; bases unmatched to any gene: 10.